Below are 17 T cell receptor beta chains sequenced from a single sample in a study of blood T cell repertoires in COVID-19. Here immunoSEQ multiplex PCR was the method, and the copy in TCRdb shows in-frame clones only, minus some. The sample has approximately 300,000 clones; 80% to 90% are singletons. Sequenced input: peripheral blood. The receptors stem from a woman aged 45-59 years with acute or convalescent COVID-19.

This chain joins TRBV7-9 and TRBJ1-6; 7 nucleotides agree with TRBD1. This CDR3 is built from 15 residues. Germline trimming cut 2 bases from V and 8 bases from J; bases unmatched to any gene: 6. Looked up from germline, CDR1 is SEHNR and CDR2 is FQNEAQ (reference sequence). The CDR3 spells CASSLRDSNYSPLHF. The CDR3 DNA reads TGTGCCAGCAGCTTAAGGGACAGTAATTATTCACCCCTCCACTTT.

This clone was counted once. V usage is TRBV2 and J usage is TRBJ2-3; 7 bases fit TRBD2. V trimming: 6 bases; J trimming: 3 bases; junction bases outside the gene matches: 3. Germline CDR1 SNHLY, CDR2 FYNNEI. The CDR3 contains 13 residues. CDR3 protein: CASREGGTDTQYF. For the CDR3, the DNA is TGTGCCAGCAGGGAGGGAGGGACAGATACGCAGTATTTT. The whole variable domain, remainder taken from reference TRBV2 and TRBJ2-3, is EPEVTQTPSHQVTQMGQEVILRCVPISNHLYFYWYRQILGQKVEFLVSFYNNEISEKSEIFDDQFSVERPDGSNFTLKIRSTKLEDSAMYFCASREGGTDTQYFGPGTRLTVL.

This chain joins TRBV9 and TRBJ1-5, with 9 bases identical to TRBD1. The CDR3 loop spans 15 amino acids. Germline lookup yields CDR1 SGDLS and CDR2 YYNGEE. The J segment lost 5 bases and the V segment lost 3 bases, leaving 6 bases of the junction unmatched. CDR3 sequence: CASSATQGADQPQHF. The CDR3 DNA reads TGTGCCAGCAGCGCTACACAGGGGGCGGATCAGCCCCAGCATTTT.

The rearrangement uses TRBV7-7 and TRBJ2-5, with 9 positions matching TRBD2. Unmatched junction bases numbered 5, after V lost 5 bases and J lost 1 base. This CDR3 region has 15 residues. Germline lookup yields CDR1 SSHAT and CDR2 FNYEAQ (reference sequence). This chain's CDR3 is CASSRLAAPQETQYF. The DNA of the CDR3 is TGTGCCAGCAGCCGACTAGCGGCGCCCCAAGAGACCCAGTACTTC. Full variable domain (rest looked up from reference TRBV7-7 and TRBJ2-5): GAGVSQSPRYKVTKRGQDVTLRCDPISSHATLYWYQQALGQGPEFLTYFNYEAQPDKSGLPSDRFSAERPEGSISTLTIQRTEQRDSAMYRCASSRLAAPQETQYFGPGTRLLVL.

The chain uses TRBV7-2 and TRBJ2-7, with 7 positions matching TRBD1. This CDR3 region has 14 residues. Germline loops: CDR1 SGHTA, CDR2 FQGNSA. The J segment lost 7 bases and the V segment lost 0 bases, leaving 6 bases of the junction unmatched. The CDR3 region has the DNA TGTGCCAGCAGCTTAGCGTCAGGGGGTCGGGAGCAGTACTTC. It encodes CASSLASGGREQYF.

The rearrangement joins TRBV3-1 (or the pseudogene TRBV3-2) to TRBJ2-7, with 16 bases fitting TRBD2. The CDR3 is 16 residues long. V gave up 5 bases and J gave up 2 bases; unmatched junction bases: 3. Germline V lookup: CDR1 LGHDT, CDR2 YNNKEL (reference sequence). The CDR3 protein is CASSEGLAGGPYEQYF. As DNA, the CDR3 is TGTGCCAGCAGCGAGGGACTAGCGGGAGGGCCCTACGAGCAGTACTTC.

This clone has only a few counts. This rearrangement joins TRBV30 to TRBJ2-7, with a tentative D call TRBD2 (5 bases). The germline CDR1 and CDR2 sequences are GTSNPN and SVGIG (reference sequence). The ends were cut back, 3 bases at V and 3 bases at J, with 6 bases in the middle. The length of the CDR3 is 11 residues. CDR3 nucleotides: TGTGCCTGGAGGGACTTCTACGAGCAGTACTTC. Encoded protein: CAWRDFYEQYF.

The CDR3 here is CASSLDRGEDEQFF. The CDR3 region has the DNA TGTGCCAGCAGCTTAGACAGGGGGGAAGATGAGCAGTTCTTC. This chain joins TRBV7-3 and TRBJ2-1, with 9 bases lining up with TRBD1. CDR3 size: 14 residues. V lost 2 bases and J lost 8; bases outside the gene matches: 4. Germline values: CDR1 SGHTA, CDR2 FQGTGA.

The CDR3 region is CASSLTGVTDTQYF. DNA of the CDR3: TGTGCCAGCAGCTTGACGGGGGTCACAGATACGCAGTATTTT. This sequence joins TRBV11-3 and TRBJ2-3; D is perhaps TRBD2 (6 bases). Trimming stripped 3 bases from V and 2 bases from J, with 9 bases between. Germline CDR1 reads SGHNT; CDR2 reads YENEEA. CDR3 size: 14 residues.

The chain recombines TRBV9 with TRBJ2-1; D is ambiguous. The CDR3 loop spans 13 amino acids. V dropped 3 bases and J dropped 6 bases, with 10 bases sitting between them. In germline, CDR1 is SGDLS, CDR2 YYNGEE. The DNA of the CDR3 is TGTGCCAGCAGCGCTCCAGGTGGCAATGAGCAGTTCTTC. This gives the protein CASSAPGGNEQFF.

The V and J genes are TRBV5-4 and TRBJ1-1, with D hard to call. Trimming shortened V by 0 bases and J by 0 bases, and 6 bases separated the two germline ends. This CDR3 is 14 amino acids long. Germline V gives CDR1 SGHNT, CDR2 YYREEE (reference sequence). CDR3 sequence (DNA): TGTGCCAGCAGCTTGGCAGTCATGAACACTGAAGCTTTCTTT. Amino acid sequence: CASSLAVMNTEAFF.

The V and J genes are TRBV4-2 and TRBJ2-7, with 8 bases aligning to TRBD1. Trimming at V came to 0 bases and at J to 3 bases, leaving 13 bases not matched to a gene. CDR1 is LGHNA, CDR2 YNFKEQ, per germline. CDR3 length: 18 amino acids. Here the CDR3 reads CASSQESISTGGNYEQYF. In DNA, the CDR3 is TGTGCCAGCAGCCAAGAAAGTATAAGTACAGGGGGGAACTACGAGCAGTACTTC.

The chain combines TRBV6-1 with TRBJ1-2; D might be TRBD1 (6 bases). V was shortened by 2 bases and J by 4 bases, with 11 bases between the two germline ends. Germline V CDR1 and CDR2: MNHNS, SASEGT. CDR3 size: 14 residues. CDR3 coding DNA: TGTGCCAGCAGTGAATACGGACAGATCTATGGCTACACCTTC. This translates into CASSEYGQIYGYTF.

V is TRBV19 and J is TRBJ1-5, with 8 positions matching TRBD1. This CDR3 region has 16 residues. Germline trimming cut 7 bases from V and 2 bases from J; bases unmatched to any gene: 10. Looked up from germline, CDR1 is LNHDA and CDR2 is SQIVND (reference sequence). As DNA, the CDR3 is TGTGCCAGTACGGCTGGCAGGGGGCCCGGCAATCAGCCCCAGCATTTT. Translated: CASTAGRGPGNQPQHF.

J is TRBJ2-1 and V is TRBV5-4; D remains unclear. This CDR3 has 15 amino acids. Per the germline V gene, CDR1 is SGHNT and CDR2 is YYREEE (reference sequence). Trimming removed 4 bases at V and 8 bases at J, with 19 bases between. In nucleotides, the CDR3 is TGTGCCAGCAGCCACGGTTCATTGGCGGTGGATGAGCAGTTCTTC. As protein: CASSHGSLAVDEQFF. Full variable domain (outside the CDR3, taken from reference TRBV5-4 and TRBJ2-1): ETGVTQSPTHLIKTRGQQVTLRCSSQSGHNTVSWYQQALGQGPQFIFQYYREEENGRGNFPPRFSGLQFPNYSSELNVNALELDDSALYLCASSHGSLAVDEQFFGPGTRLTVL.

V usage is TRBV3-1 (or the pseudogene TRBV3-2) and J usage is TRBJ2-3; D gene uncertain. Germline values: CDR1 LGHDT, CDR2 YNNKEL (reference sequence). This CDR3 has 13 amino acids. V was trimmed by 5 bases and J by 1 base, leaving 7 bases between them. CDR3 bases: TGTGCCAGCAGCGGCCGGGGCACAGATACGCAGTATTTT. Its translation is CASSGRGTDTQYF.

The rearrangement links TRBV27 to TRBJ1-4; D not resolved. The CDR3 spans 15 residues. Germline lookup yields CDR1 MNHEY and CDR2 SMNVEV (reference sequence). V was pared by 2 bases and J by 2 bases, with 9 bases between. CDR3 nucleotides: TGTGCCAGCAGTTTAGTATCGGGTACTAATGAAAAACTGTTTTTT. Protein: CASSLVSGTNEKLFF.